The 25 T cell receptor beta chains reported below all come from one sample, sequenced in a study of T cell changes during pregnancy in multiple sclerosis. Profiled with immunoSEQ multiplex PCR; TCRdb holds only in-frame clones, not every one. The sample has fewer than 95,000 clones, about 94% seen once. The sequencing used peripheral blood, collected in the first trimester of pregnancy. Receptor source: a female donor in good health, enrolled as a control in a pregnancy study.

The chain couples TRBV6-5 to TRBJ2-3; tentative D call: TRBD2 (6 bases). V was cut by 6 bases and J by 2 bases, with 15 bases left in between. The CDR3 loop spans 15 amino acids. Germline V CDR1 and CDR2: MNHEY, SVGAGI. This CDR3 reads CASRPFSGNTDTQYF. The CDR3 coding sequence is TGTGCCAGCAGACCTTTTAGCGGAAACACAGATACGCAGTATTTT.

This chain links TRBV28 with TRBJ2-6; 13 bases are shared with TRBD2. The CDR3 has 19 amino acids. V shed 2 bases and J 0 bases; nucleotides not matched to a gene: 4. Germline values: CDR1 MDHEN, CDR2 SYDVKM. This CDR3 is CASSLPGTSGVSGANVLTF. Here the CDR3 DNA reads TGTGCCAGCAGTTTACCCGGGACTAGCGGGGTCTCTGGGGCCAACGTCCTGACTTTC.

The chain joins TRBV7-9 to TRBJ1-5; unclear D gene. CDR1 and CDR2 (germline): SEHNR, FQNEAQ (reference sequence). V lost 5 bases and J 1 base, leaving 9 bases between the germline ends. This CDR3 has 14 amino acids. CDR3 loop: CASSLGYSNQPQHF. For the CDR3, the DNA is TGTGCCAGCAGCCTCGGGTACAGCAATCAGCCCCAGCATTTT.

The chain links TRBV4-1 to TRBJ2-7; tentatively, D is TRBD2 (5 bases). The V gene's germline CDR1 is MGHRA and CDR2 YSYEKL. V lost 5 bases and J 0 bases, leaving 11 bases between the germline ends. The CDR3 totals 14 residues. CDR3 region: CASSIGGLSYEQYF. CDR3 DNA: TGCGCCAGCAGCATAGGAGGCCTCTCCTACGAGCAGTACTTC.

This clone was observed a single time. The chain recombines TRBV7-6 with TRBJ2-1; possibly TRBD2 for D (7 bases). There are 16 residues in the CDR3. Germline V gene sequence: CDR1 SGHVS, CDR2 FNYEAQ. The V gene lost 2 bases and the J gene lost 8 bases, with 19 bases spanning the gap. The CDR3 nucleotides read TGTGCCAGCAGCTTATACCTCGGGGGGCTGGGGCATGAGCAGTTCTTC. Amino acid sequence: CASSLYLGGLGHEQFF.

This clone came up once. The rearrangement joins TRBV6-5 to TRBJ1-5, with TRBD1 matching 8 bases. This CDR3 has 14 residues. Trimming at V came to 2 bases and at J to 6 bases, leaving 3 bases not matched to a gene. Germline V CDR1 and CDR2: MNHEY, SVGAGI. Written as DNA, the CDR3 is TGTGCCAGCAGTTACGACAGGGGTTTTCAGCCCCAGCATTTT. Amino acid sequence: CASSYDRGFQPQHF.

CDR3 amino acids: CASSVVSDTQYF. DNA of the CDR3: TGTGCCAGCAGCGTTGTAAGCGATACGCAGTATTTT. The V call is TRBV9, the J call TRBJ2-3; no clear D. Germline loops: CDR1 SGDLS, CDR2 YYNGEE. The CDR3 spans 12 residues. The V and J ends lost 2 bases and 6 bases respectively, with 7 bases between them.

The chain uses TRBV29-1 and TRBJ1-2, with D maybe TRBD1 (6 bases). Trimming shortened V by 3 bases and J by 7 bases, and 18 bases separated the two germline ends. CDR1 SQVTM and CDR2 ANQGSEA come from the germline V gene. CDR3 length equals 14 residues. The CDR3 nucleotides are TGCAGCGTTGATGGACAGCTTGGGGTCGGTGGCTACACCTTC. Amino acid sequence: CSVDGQLGVGGYTF.

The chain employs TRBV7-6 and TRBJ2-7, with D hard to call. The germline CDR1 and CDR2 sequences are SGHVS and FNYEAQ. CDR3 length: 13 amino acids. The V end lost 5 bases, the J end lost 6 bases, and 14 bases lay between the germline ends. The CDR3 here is CASSHLMVSEQYF. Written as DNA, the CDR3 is TGTGCCAGCAGCCACCTGATGGTGAGCGAGCAGTACTTC.

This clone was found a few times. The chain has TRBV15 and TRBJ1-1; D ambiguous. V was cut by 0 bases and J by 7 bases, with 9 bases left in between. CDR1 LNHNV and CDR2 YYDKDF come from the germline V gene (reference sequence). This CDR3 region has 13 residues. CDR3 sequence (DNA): TGTGCCACCAGCAGAGAGGGCTTCTATGAAGCTTTCTTT. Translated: CATSREGFYEAFF.

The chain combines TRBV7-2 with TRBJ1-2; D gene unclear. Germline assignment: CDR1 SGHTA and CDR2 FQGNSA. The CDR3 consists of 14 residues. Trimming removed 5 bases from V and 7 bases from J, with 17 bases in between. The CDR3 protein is CASSDYKVSGGYTF. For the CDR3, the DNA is TGTGCCAGCAGCGATTATAAGGTTAGCGGTGGCTACACCTTC.

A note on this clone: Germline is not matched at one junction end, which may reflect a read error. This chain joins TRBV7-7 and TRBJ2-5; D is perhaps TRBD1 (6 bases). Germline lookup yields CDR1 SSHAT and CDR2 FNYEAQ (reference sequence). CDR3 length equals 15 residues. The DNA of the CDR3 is TGTGCTAGCAGCTCAACCGGGACACCACAAGAGACCCAGTACTTC. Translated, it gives CASSSTGTPQETQYF.

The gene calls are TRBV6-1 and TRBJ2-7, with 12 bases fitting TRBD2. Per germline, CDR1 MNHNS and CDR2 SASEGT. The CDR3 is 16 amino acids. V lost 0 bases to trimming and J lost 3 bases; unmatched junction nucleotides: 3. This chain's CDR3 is CASSEATSGRVYEQYF. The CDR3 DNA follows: TGTGCCAGCAGTGAAGCGACTAGCGGGAGAGTCTACGAGCAGTACTTC.

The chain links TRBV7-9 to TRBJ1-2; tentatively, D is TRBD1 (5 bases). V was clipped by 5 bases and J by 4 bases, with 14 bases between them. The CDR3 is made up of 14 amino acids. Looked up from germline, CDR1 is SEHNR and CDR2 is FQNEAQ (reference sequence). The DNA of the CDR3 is TGTGCCAGCAGCCCCTTGGGGGGTATCTATGGCTACACCTTC. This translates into CASSPLGGIYGYTF.

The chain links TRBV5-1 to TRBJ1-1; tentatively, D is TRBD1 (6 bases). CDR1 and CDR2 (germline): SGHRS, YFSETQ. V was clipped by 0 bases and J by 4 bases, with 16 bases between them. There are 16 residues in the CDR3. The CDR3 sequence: CASSLEILGARTEAFF. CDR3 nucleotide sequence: TGCGCCAGCAGCTTGGAGATATTGGGGGCGCGCACTGAAGCTTTCTTT.

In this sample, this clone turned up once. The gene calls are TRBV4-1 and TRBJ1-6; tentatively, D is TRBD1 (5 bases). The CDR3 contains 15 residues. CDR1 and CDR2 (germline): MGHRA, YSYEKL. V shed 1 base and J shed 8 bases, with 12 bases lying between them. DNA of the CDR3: TGCGCCAGCAGCCAAGGGTCTAGGGGTGATTCACCCCTCCACTTT. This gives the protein CASSQGSRGDSPLHF.

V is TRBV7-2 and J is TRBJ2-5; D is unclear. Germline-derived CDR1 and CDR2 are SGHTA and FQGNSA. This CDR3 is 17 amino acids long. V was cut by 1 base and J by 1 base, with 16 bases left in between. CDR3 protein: CASSLVPLILAQETQYF. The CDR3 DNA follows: TGTGCCAGCAGCTTAGTGCCCCTGATCCTGGCCCAAGAGACCCAGTACTTC.

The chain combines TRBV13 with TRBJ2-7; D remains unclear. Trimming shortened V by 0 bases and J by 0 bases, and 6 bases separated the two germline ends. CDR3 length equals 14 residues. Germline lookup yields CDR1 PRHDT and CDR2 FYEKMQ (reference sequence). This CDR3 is CASSLGRSSYEQYF. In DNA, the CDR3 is TGTGCCAGCAGCTTAGGGCGTAGCTCCTACGAGCAGTACTTC.

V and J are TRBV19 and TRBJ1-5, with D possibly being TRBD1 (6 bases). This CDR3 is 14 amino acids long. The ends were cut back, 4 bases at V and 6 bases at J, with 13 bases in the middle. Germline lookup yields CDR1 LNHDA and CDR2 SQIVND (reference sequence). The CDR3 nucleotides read TGTGCCAGTAGTAGAGCATCGGACAGTCAGCCCCAGCATTTT. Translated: CASSRASDSQPQHF.

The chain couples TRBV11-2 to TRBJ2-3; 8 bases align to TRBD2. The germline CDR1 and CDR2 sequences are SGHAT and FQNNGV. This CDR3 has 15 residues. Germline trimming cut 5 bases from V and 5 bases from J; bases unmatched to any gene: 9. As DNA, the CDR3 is TGTGCCAGCAGCGACTGGACTAGCCGGGAAGATACGCAGTATTTT. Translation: CASSDWTSREDTQYF.

The CDR3 DNA follows: TGTGCCAGCAGCCAACAAGTAGCGGGGTCAAACTCCTACGAGCAGTACTTC. Protein product: CASSQQVAGSNSYEQYF. The V gene is TRBV4-2, the J gene TRBJ2-7; 8 bases align to TRBD2. After removal of 2 bases from V and 0 bases from J, the junction contained 9 bases not matched to a gene. The germline V gene has CDR1 LGHNA and CDR2 YNFKEQ. The CDR3 is 17 amino acids.

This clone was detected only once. CDR3 DNA: TGCGCCAGCAGCCCCGGGGCTAGCGGGAGGGCCCGGGAGACCCAGTACTTC. The encoded protein is CASSPGASGRARETQYF. The chain has TRBV5-1 and TRBJ2-5; TRBD2 agrees at 12 bases. The germline gives CDR1 SGHRS, CDR2 YFSETQ. J was trimmed by 5 bases and V by 4 bases; bases with no gene match: 12. This CDR3 contains 17 residues.

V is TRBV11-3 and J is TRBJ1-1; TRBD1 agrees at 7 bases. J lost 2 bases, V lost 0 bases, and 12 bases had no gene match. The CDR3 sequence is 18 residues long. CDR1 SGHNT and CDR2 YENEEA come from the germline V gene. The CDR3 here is CASSLELTTGLINTEAFF. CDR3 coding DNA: TGTGCCAGCAGCTTAGAACTGACGACAGGGCTCATCAACACTGAAGCTTTCTTT.

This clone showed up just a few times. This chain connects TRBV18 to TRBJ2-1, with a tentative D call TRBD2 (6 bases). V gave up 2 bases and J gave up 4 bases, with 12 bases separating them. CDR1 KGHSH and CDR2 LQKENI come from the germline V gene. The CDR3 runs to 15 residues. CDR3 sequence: CASSPWGERYNEQFF. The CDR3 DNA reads TGTGCCAGCTCACCATGGGGGGAGAGGTACAATGAGCAGTTCTTC.

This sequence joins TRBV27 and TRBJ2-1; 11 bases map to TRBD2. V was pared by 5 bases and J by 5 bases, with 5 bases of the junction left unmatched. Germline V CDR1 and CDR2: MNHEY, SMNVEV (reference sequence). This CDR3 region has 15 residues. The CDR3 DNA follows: TGTGCCAGCAGTAGCGGGACTAGCGGTCACAATGAGCAGTTCTTC. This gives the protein CASSSGTSGHNEQFF.